A single sample gave rise to the 16 T cell receptor beta chains below, sequenced in a study of CD8 T cells in Susac syndrome. With random hexamers, reverse transcription was performed on about 0.45 to 1 ug of RNA. TCRdb fed the immunoSEQ multiplex PCR reads into MiXCR, producing one record per CDR3 protein. Of about 400,000 distinct CDR3 sequences listed, around 85% are singletons. Sequencing input: CD8+ T cells from PBMCs. These receptors all come from a human donor with multiple sclerosis.

This clonotype was seen a single time. V gene TRBV20-1 combines with J gene TRBJ2-1; no clear D. Germline V gene data show CDR1 as DFQATT and CDR2 as SNEGSKA (reference sequence). V was shortened by 0 bases and J by 7 bases, with 19 bases between the two germline ends. The CDR3 runs to 16 residues. The CDR3, as DNA: TGCAGTGCTAGAGATCAGGACCGGACCATGAATAATGAGCAGTTCTTC. Its translation: CSARDQDRTMNNEQFF.

The rearrangement links TRBV19 to TRBJ1-1, with D maybe TRBD1 (6 bases). CDR3 size: 14 residues. Germline CDR1 LNHDA, CDR2 SQIVND (reference sequence). V was shortened by 11 bases and J by 1 base, with 17 bases between the two germline ends. CDR3 sequence (DNA): TGTGCCGCAAAAGGAGGACAGACGAACACTGAAGCTTTCTTT. This translates into CAAKGGQTNTEAFF.

J is TRBJ2-1 and V is TRBV10-3, with 9 bases lining up with TRBD2. The CDR3 loop spans 19 amino acids. Germline lookup yields CDR1 ENHRY and CDR2 SYGVKD. V trimming: 0 bases; J trimming: 7 bases; junction bases outside the gene matches: 16. This chain's CDR3 is CAISESTGRGSGSNNEQFF. The DNA of the CDR3 is TGTGCCATCAGTGAGTCGACCGGACGGGGTAGCGGGAGTAATAATGAGCAGTTCTTC.

The V gene is TRBV27, the J gene TRBJ2-7; D may match TRBD1 or TRBD2 (5 bases each). Germline values: CDR1 MNHEY, CDR2 SMNVEV (reference sequence). Trimming took off 3 bases at V and 4 bases at J, with 13 bases between the two ends. The CDR3 has 14 amino acids. The CDR3: CASSFGASLYEQYF. The CDR3 coding sequence is TGTGCCAGCAGTTTCGGGGCAAGTCTTTACGAGCAGTACTTC.

This chain links TRBV14 with TRBJ2-1; 8 nucleotides line up with TRBD2. The junction had 10 bases not matched to a gene; V was cut back by 4 bases and J by 8 bases. Germline V CDR1 and CDR2: SGHDN, FVKESK. The CDR3 has 15 amino acids. The CDR3 here is CASSPKRELIDEQFF. In DNA, the CDR3 is TGTGCCAGCAGCCCAAAGCGGGAGCTGATCGATGAGCAGTTCTTC.

The chain recombines TRBV7-9 with TRBJ2-1; 7 bases are shared with TRBD1. Germline CDR1 reads SEHNR; CDR2 reads FQNEAQ (reference sequence). CDR3 length: 17 residues. The trim removed 4 bases at V and 0 bases at J, leaving 9 bases unmatched. Here the CDR3 DNA reads TGTGCCAGCAGCTCCACCGGGACAGTTCGCTCCTACAATGAGCAGTTCTTC. Translated, it gives CASSSTGTVRSYNEQFF. Full variable domain (missing parts from reference TRBV7-9 and TRBJ2-1): DTGVSQNPRHKITKRGQNVTFRCDPISEHNRLYWYRQTLGQGPEFLTYFQNEAQLEKSRLLSDRFSAERPKGSFSTLEIQRTEQGDSAMYLCASSSTGTVRSYNEQFFGPGTRLTVL.

The V and J genes are TRBV27 and TRBJ1-1; tentative D call: TRBD1 (6 bases). This CDR3 spans 15 amino acids. Germline CDR1 reads MNHEY; CDR2 reads SMNVEV (reference sequence). V lost 6 bases, J lost 0 bases, and 14 bases lay in between. The CDR3 DNA follows: TGTGCCAGCAGACTTATACAGGGAATGAACACTGAAGCTTTCTTT. This codes for CASRLIQGMNTEAFF.

About this clonotype itself: The CDR3 end shows no conserved phenylalanine or tryptophan, and so a read error is likely. The chain has TRBV7-9 and TRBJ1-1; no reliable D call. The CDR3 is made up of 12 amino acids. CDR1 SEHNR and CDR2 FQNEAQ come from the germline V gene (reference sequence). The V and J ends lost 1 base and 4 bases respectively, with 4 bases between them. The CDR3 DNA follows: TGTGCCAGCAGCTTAGATAGCACTGAAGCTTTCTCT. This translates into CASSLDSTEAFS.

The V gene is TRBV4-1, the J gene TRBJ2-4; TRBD1 matches 8 bases. The CDR3 is 16 residues long. CDR1 and CDR2 from the germline V gene are MGHRA and YSYEKL. V was pared by 4 bases and J by 5 bases, with 10 bases of the junction left unmatched. The CDR3 DNA sequence: TGCGCCAGCAGCCGACCGACAGGGGAAACCCAAAACATTCAGTACTTC. Its translation: CASSRPTGETQNIQYF.

The chain uses TRBV13 and TRBJ2-2; 7 bases fit TRBD2. This CDR3 comprises 16 residues. After removal of 3 bases from V and 1 base from J, the junction contained 5 bases not matched to a gene. CDR1 is PRHDT and CDR2 is FYEKMQ in the germline V gene (reference sequence). The CDR3, as DNA: TGTGCCAGCAGCTTTGGGCAGCGGGGGAACACCGGGGAGCTGTTTTTT. This codes for CASSFGQRGNTGELFF.

The V gene is TRBV6-1, the J gene TRBJ1-4; 7 nucleotides match TRBD1. The CDR3 covers 16 residues. Germline trimming cut 5 bases from V and 7 bases from J; bases unmatched to any gene: 13. CDR1 is MNHNS, CDR2 SASEGT, per germline. The CDR3 sequence is CASSQKEGAPGEKLFF. For the CDR3, the DNA is TGTGCCAGCAGTCAAAAGGAGGGGGCGCCGGGTGAAAAACTGTTTTTT.

As concerns this clonotype: Germline and junction disagree at one end, which may indicate a read error. The chain is built from TRBV4-1 and TRBJ2-2; D is possibly TRBD1 (6 bases). The CDR3 extends over 14 amino acids. CDR1 and CDR2 from the germline V gene are MGHRA and YSYEKL. CDR3 residues: CVSSQGPGAGELFF. CDR3 in DNA: TGCGTCAGCAGCCAAGGACCAGGGGCCGGGGAGCTGTTTTTT.

CDR3 DNA: TGCAGTGCTAGAGATAGCCAGGCGGCCTATGGCTACACCTTC. This gives the protein CSARDSQAAYGYTF. This rearrangement joins TRBV20-1 to TRBJ1-2; D is unresolved. V was shortened by 0 bases and J by 4 bases, with 12 bases between the two germline ends. Germline-derived CDR1 and CDR2 are DFQATT and SNEGSKA (reference sequence). The length of the CDR3 is 14 residues.

The V call is TRBV15, the J call TRBJ1-1; D gene unclear. This CDR3 is built from 15 residues. Trimming pared 1 base from V and 0 bases from J, leaving 9 bases between. CDR1 and CDR2 from the germline V gene are LNHNV and YYDKDF (reference sequence). CDR3 amino acids: CATSRGLGLNTEAFF. The CDR3 DNA reads as TGTGCCACCAGCAGAGGTCTAGGGTTGAACACTGAAGCTTTCTTT.

V usage is TRBV6-5 and J usage is TRBJ2-7, with TRBD1 matching 8 bases. Trimming removed 4 bases from V and 2 bases from J; junction bases left unmatched: 7. Germline CDR1 reads MNHEY; CDR2 reads SVGAGI. This CDR3 contains 15 residues. CDR3 DNA: TGTGCCAGCAGTTTCGGACAGGGAGAGGCCTACGAGCAGTACTTC. Translation: CASSFGQGEAYEQYF.

This clonotype appeared a few times. One end of the junction fails to match germline, which may point to a read error. The V gene is TRBV5-1, the J gene TRBJ2-1; 8 nucleotides line up with TRBD2. The CDR3 runs 16 residues. Germline assignment: CDR1 SGHRS and CDR2 YFSETQ. The chain's CDR3 is CASSFGTSDLVDEQFF. Here the CDR3 DNA reads TGCGCCAGCAGCTTCGGGACTAGTGATCTGGTCGATGAGCAGTTCTTT.